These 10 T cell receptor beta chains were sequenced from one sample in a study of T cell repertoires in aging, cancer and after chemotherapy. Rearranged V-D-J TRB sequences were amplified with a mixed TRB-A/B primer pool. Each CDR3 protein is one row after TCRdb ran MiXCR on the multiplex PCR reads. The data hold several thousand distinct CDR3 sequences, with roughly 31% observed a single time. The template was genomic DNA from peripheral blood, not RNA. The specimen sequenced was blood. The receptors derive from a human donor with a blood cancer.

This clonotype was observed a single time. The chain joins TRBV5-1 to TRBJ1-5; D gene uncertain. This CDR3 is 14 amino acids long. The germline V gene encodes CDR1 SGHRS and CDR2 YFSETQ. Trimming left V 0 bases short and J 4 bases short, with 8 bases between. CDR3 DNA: TGCGCCAGCAGCTTGGCCTCGGGGAATCAGCCCCAGCATTTT. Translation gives CASSLASGNQPQHF.

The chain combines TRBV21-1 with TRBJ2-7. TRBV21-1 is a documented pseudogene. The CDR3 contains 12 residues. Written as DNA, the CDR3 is TGTGCCAGCAGCATTTCAAGCTACGAGCAGTACTTC. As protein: CASSISSYEQYF.

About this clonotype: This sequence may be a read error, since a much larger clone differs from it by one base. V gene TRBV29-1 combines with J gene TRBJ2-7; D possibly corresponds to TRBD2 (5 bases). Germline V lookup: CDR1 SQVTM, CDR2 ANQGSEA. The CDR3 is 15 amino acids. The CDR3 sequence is CSAGVRGLIAYEKYF. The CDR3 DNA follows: TGCAGCGCCGGGGTTCGGGGATTGATAGCCTACGAGAAGTACTTC.

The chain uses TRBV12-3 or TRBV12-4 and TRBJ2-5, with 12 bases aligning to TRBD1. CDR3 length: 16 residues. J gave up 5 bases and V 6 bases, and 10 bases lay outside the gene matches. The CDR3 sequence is CASSRMGTGGYETQYF. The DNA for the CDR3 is TGTGCCAGCAGCCGAATGGGGACAGGGGGCTACGAGACCCAGTACTTC.

CDR3 protein: CASNARAGGVNEQFF. DNA for the CDR3: TGTGCCAGCAATGCACGAGCGGGGGGGGTAAATGAGCAGTTCTTC. The chain uses TRBV2 and TRBJ2-1; 10 bases line up with TRBD2. Germline CDR1 and CDR2: SNHLY and FYNNEI. V lost 7 bases, J lost 7 bases, and 10 bases stayed unmatched. This CDR3 is built from 15 residues.

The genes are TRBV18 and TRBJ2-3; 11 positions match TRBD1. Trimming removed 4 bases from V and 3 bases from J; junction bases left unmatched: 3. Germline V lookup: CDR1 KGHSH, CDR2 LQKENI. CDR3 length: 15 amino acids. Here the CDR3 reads CASSRDRGVTDTQYF. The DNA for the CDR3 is TGTGCCAGCTCACGGGACAGGGGGGTAACAGATACGCAGTATTTT.

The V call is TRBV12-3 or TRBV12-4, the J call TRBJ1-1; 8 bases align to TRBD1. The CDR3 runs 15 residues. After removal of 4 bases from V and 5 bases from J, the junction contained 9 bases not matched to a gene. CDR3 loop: CASSSVARGHTEAFF. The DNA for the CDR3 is TGTGCCAGCAGTTCGGTGGCCAGGGGGCATACTGAAGCTTTCTTT.

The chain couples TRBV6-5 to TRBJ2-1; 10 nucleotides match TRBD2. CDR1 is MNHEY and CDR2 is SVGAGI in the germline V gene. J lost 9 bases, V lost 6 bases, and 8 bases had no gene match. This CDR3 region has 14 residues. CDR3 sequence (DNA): TGTGCCAGCAGCCTAGCGGGGGAATCTAGTGAGCAGTTCTTC. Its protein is CASSLAGESSEQFF.

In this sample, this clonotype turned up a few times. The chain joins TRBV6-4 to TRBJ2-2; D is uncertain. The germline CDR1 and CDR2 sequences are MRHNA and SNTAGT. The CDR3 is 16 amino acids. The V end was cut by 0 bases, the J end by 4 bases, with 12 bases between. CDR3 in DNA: TGTGCCAGCAGTGACTCCAGTCAGGCCCTCACCGGGGAGCTGTTTTTT. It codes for CASSDSSQALTGELFF.

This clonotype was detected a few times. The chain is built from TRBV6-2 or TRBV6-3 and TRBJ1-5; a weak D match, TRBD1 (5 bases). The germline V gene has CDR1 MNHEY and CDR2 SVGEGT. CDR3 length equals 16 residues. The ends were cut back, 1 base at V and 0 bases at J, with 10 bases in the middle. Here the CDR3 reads CASSYWGRYSNQPQHF. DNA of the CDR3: TGTGCCAGCAGTTACTGGGGACGGTATAGCAATCAGCCCCAGCATTTT.